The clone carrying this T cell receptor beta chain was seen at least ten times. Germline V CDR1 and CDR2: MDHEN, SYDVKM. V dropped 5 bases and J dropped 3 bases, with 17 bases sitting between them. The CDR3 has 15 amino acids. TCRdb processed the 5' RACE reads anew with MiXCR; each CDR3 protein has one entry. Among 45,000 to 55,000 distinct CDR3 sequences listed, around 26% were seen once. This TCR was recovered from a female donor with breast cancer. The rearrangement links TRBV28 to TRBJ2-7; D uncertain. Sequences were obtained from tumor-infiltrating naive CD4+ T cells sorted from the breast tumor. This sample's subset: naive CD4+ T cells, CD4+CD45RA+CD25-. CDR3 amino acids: CASSHLALGVYEQYF. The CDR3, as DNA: TGTGCCAGCAGTCACCTCGCGCTCGGAGTCTACGAGCAGTACTTC. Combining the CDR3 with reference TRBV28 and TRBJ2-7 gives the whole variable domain DVKVTQSSRYLVKRTGEKVFLECVQDMDHENMFWYRQDPGLGLRLIYFSYDVKMKEKGDIPEGYSVSREKKERFSLILESASTNQTSMYLCASSHLALGVYEQYFGPGTRLTVT.